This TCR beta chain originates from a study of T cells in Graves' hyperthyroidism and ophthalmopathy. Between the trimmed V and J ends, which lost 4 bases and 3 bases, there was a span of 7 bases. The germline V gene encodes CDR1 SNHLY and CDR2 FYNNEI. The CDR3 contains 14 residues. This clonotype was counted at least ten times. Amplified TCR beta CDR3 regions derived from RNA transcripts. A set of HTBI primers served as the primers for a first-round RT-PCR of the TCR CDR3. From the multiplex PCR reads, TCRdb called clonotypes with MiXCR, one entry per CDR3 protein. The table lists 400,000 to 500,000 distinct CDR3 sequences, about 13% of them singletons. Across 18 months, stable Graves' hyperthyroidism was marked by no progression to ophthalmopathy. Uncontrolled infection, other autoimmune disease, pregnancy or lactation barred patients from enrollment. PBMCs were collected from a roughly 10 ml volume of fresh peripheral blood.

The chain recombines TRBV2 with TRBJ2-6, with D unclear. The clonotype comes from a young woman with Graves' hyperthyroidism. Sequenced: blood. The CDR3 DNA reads TGTGCCAGCAGTGTGGACGGTGGGGCCAACGTCCTGACTTTC. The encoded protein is CASSVDGGANVLTF.